This TCR beta chain was captured in a study of cytomegalovirus exposure and HLA in healthy donors. Worth noting for this clone: Its antigen is not known.

The CDR3 is made up of 16 amino acids. V shed 5 bases, J shed 7 bases, and the junction held 13 bases outside the gene matches. From germline, CDR1 is SGHRS and CDR2 YFSETQ. Findings and caveats of the study: Reported results showed that the classifier diagnosed cytomegalovirus status with high specificity and sensitivity. Earlier findings revealed that most TCR beta V segments proved productive either about 87% or about 30% of the time.

Both 60 Vbeta primers and 13 Jbeta primers went into the PCR. Assay used: immunoSEQ multiplex PCR; TCRdb lists only in-frame clones, some missing. The sample has about 88,000 clones, approximately 80% seen once. The sequence was collected from a woman aged 40 to 50 in good health and CMV-seronegative. V usage is TRBV5-1 and J usage is TRBJ2-2; 8 bases are a match to TRBD1. Sequenced material: PBMCs. CDR3 residues: CASRELRGQVGGELFF. CDR3 in DNA: TGCGCCAGCAGAGAACTCAGGGGGCAGGTTGGCGGGGAGCTGTTTTTT.